This entry lists 9 T cell receptor beta chains sequenced from one sample in a study of T-cell reconstitution after alpha-beta-depleted transplantation in children. Preparation of the TCRbeta library was carried out with unique molecular identifiers. One entry per CDR3 protein results from TCRdb running MiXCR on the PCR reads. The sample has 450,000 to 600,000 distinct CDR3 sequences; about 33% are singletons. Here the sequenced sample was PBMCs from the stem cell graft donor, taken from the stem cell graft. The receptor set was obtained from a human donor who donated a stem cell graft to a child with aplastic anemia.

This clonotype was detected only once. The rearrangement joins TRBV30 to TRBJ2-3; D uncertain. Germline values: CDR1 GTSNPN, CDR2 SVGIG (reference sequence). The CDR3 has 16 residues. Trimming left V 0 bases short and J 0 bases short, with 13 bases between. The CDR3 is CAWSVRAYPSTDTQYF. The CDR3 coding sequence is TGTGCCTGGAGTGTACGGGCCTACCCCAGCACAGATACGCAGTATTTT.

This clonotype was counted only a few times. This sequence joins TRBV12-3 or TRBV12-4 and TRBJ2-1; 7 bases map to TRBD1. Losses at the gene ends were 6 bases for V and 1 base for J; bases not matched to a gene: 3. The CDR3 is made up of 14 amino acids. The CDR3 region has the DNA TGTGCCAGCAGGGGGACAGAGTCCTACAATGAGCAGTTCTTC. Translating it yields CASRGTESYNEQFF.

The chain is built from TRBV4-2 and TRBJ1-3, with a possible D match to TRBD1 (5 bases). The CDR3 totals 17 residues. Trimming shortened V by 3 bases and J by 0 bases, and 15 bases separated the two germline ends. Germline CDR1 LGHNA, CDR2 YNFKEQ. This CDR3 is CASSHLRTGVSGNTIYF. CDR3 sequence (DNA): TGTGCCAGCAGCCACCTACGTACAGGCGTCTCTGGAAACACCATATATTTT.

The rearrangement links TRBV6-4 to TRBJ2-1; D tentatively fits TRBD1 or TRBD2 (5 bases each). The CDR3 loop spans 16 amino acids. Germline CDR1 is MRHNA and CDR2 is SNTAGT. The V end was cut by 8 bases, the J end by 1 base, with 18 bases between. CDR3 loop: CASWGSAVRSYNEQFF. CDR3 sequence (DNA): TGTGCCAGCTGGGGCTCAGCGGTTAGGTCCTACAATGAGCAGTTCTTC.

The sample holds one count of this clonotype. CDR3 protein: CSASLPSRAWGEQFF. CDR3 in DNA: TGCAGTGCTAGTCTGCCTAGCAGGGCATGGGGTGAGCAGTTCTTC. The chain links TRBV20-1 to TRBJ2-1; D might be TRBD1 or TRBD2, each matching 5 bases. V was shortened by 3 bases and J by 9 bases, with 21 bases between the two germline ends. The V gene's germline CDR1 is DFQATT and CDR2 SNEGSKA (reference sequence). This CDR3 region has 15 residues.

The rearrangement joins TRBV14 to TRBJ1-1; TRBD1 matches at 8 bases. The CDR3 runs to 16 residues. The ends lost 0 bases at V and 3 bases at J; junction bases unmatched: 6. The V gene's germline CDR1 is SGHDN and CDR2 FVKESK. The CDR3 here is CASSQETGGDDTEAFF. The CDR3 coding sequence is TGTGCCAGCAGCCAAGAAACAGGGGGTGACGACACTGAAGCTTTCTTT.

This chain uses TRBV30 with TRBJ1-1; D remains ambiguous. Deletions cut 5 bases from V and 2 bases from J, with 3 bases between. This CDR3 has 10 amino acids. The V gene's germline CDR1 is GTSNPN and CDR2 SVGIG (reference sequence). The CDR3 coding sequence is TGTGCCTGGGGAAACACTGAAGCTTTCTTT. This gives the protein CAWGNTEAFF.

The chain links TRBV27 to TRBJ2-2, with 8 bases lining up with TRBD2. The CDR3 consists of 17 residues. Losses at the gene ends were 5 bases for V and 7 bases for J; bases not matched to a gene: 15. The germline V gene encodes CDR1 MNHEY and CDR2 SMNVEV (reference sequence). CDR3 DNA: TGTGCCAGCAGTCCGTCCCCAGCGGGAGTATACGTCGGGGAGCTGTTTTTT. Translating it yields CASSPSPAGVYVGELFF.

V usage is TRBV5-1 and J usage is TRBJ2-3; D possibly corresponds to TRBD1 (6 bases). The germline V gene encodes CDR1 SGHRS and CDR2 YFSETQ. This CDR3 is built from 15 residues. Trimming stripped 0 bases from V and 0 bases from J, with 8 bases between. The CDR3 loop reads CASSLDTGSTDTQYF. CDR3 sequence (DNA): TGCGCCAGCAGCTTGGATACAGGGAGCACAGATACGCAGTATTTT. The variable domain in full, completed from reference TRBV5-1 and TRBJ2-3, reads KAGVTQTPRYLIKTRGQQVTLSCSPISGHRSVSWYQQTPGQGLQFLFEYFSETQRNKGNFPGRFSGRQFSNSRSEMNVSTLELGDSALYLCASSLDTGSTDTQYFGPGTRLTVL.